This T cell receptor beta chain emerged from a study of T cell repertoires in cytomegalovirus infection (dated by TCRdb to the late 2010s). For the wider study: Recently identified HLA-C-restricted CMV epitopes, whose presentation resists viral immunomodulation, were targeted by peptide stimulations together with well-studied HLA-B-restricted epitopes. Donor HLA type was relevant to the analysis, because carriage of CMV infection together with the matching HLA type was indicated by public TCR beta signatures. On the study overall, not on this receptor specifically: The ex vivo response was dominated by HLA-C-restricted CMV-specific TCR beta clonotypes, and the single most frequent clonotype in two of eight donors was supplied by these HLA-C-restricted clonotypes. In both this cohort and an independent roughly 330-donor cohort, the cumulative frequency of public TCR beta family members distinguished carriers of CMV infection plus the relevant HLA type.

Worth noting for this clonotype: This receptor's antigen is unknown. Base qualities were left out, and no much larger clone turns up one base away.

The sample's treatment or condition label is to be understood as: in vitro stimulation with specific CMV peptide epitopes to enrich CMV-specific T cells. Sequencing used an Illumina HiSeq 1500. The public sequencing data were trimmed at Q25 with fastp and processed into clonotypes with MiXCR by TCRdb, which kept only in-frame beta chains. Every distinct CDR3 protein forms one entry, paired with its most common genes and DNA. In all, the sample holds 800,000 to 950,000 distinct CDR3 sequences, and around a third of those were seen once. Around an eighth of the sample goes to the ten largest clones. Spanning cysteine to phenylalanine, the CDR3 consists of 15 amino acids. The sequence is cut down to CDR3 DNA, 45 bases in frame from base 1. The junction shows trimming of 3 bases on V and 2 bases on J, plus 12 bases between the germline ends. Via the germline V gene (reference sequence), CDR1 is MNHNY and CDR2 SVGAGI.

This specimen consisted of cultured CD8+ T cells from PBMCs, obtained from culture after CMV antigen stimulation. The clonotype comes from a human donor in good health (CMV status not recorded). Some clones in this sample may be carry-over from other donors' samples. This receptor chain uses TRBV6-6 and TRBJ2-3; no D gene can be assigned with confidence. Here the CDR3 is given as CASSYLGRDTDTQYF. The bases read TGTGCCAGCAGTTATCTCGGCAGAGACACAGATACGCAGTATTTT.